The sequence of this T cell receptor (beta chain) was determined in a study of T cell clonality in common variable immunodeficiency. The study's findings and limits: Compared with controls, CVID subjects had fewer shared TCRbeta clones. Reportedly, TCR beta sequences from common variable immunodeficiency showed fewer deletions and N-nucleotide insertions. TCRbeta clonality was increased in CVID versus healthy controls.

Trimming cost V 4 bases and J 5 bases; bases outside gene matches: 10. The germline V gene has CDR1 SGHRS and CDR2 YFSETQ. The CDR3 spans 16 residues. This clone has at least ten counts. Its antigen remains unidentified. The read halts 3 residues ahead of the CDR3 end, with the missing end drawn from the germline J gene. Profiled with immunoSEQ multiplex PCR; TCRdb holds only in-frame clones, not every one. The table lists roughly 40,000 clones, with no singletons. The genes are TRBV5-1 and TRBJ2-2, with 8 bases lining up with TRBD2. What was sequenced was peripheral blood mononuclear cells. The TCR was taken from a person aged 18 to 75 in good health. CDR3 sequence: CASSPLSGGQTGELFF. Incomplete CDR3 DNA: TGCGCCAGCAGCCCTTTGAGCGGGGGTCAAACCGGGGAG.